The present TCR beta chain was sequenced within a study of Graves' ophthalmopathy and Graves' hyperthyroidism. Researchers took RNA transcripts and amplified TCR beta CDR3 regions from them. Amplification began with first-round RT-PCR using HTBI primers, then second-round multiplex PCR was performed. Using its own MiXCR run on the multiplex PCR reads, TCRdb lists one record per CDR3 protein. Altogether around 660,000 distinct CDR3 sequences are present, 35% to 50% being singletons, with the ten largest covering 2.5% to 3.5%. This CDR3 spans 15 amino acids. Trimming stripped 1 base from V and 6 bases from J, with 16 bases between. Germline CDR1 and CDR2: SGHTA and FQGNSA.

The V and J genes are TRBV7-2 and TRBJ2-7, with D tentatively TRBD2 (6 bases). The material sequenced was peripheral blood. The TCR originated in an adult man with Graves' ophthalmopathy. In DNA form, the CDR3 reads TGTGCCAGCAGCTTAGAGATGGGGGGTGTCTCCGAGCAGTACTTC. This translates into CASSLEMGGVSEQYF.